This T cell receptor (beta chain) was sequenced during a study of T cells in Graves' hyperthyroidism and ophthalmopathy. It was RNA transcripts that yielded the amplified TCR beta CDR3 regions. The TCR CDR3 first-round RT-PCR relied on the HTBI primer set. TCRdb itself ran the multiplex PCR reads through MiXCR, one entry per CDR3 protein. The repertoire holds a few hundred thousand distinct CDR3 sequences, with 15% to 20% as singletons. Germline V CDR1 and CDR2: MNHNS, SASEGT. The CDR3 extends over 13 amino acids. V lost 6 bases and J lost 4, with 11 bases in between. This clonotype was found many times.

What was sequenced was blood. The TCR originated in a woman aged 40-49 years with Graves' ophthalmopathy. The V call is TRBV6-1, the J call TRBJ2-3; D not certain. The CDR3 DNA is TGTGCCAGCAGACCCGATTACGCAGATACGCAGTATTTT. The encoded protein is CASRPDYADTQYF.